This entry features one T cell receptor beta chain sequence. Its antigen has not been determined. No much larger clone is present one base from it, and per-base qualities are unavailable. This specimen's treatment or condition label, per the study, means: allogeneic hematopoietic cell transplantation with graft depleted of TCRalphabeta T cells and CD19 B cells. The transplant recipients were children given TCRalphabeta/CD19-depleted allogeneic hematopoietic cell grafts. The sample originates from a study of T-cell reconstitution after alpha-beta-depleted transplantation in children (dated by TCRdb to 2016 to 2017). About the investigation overall: T-cell immune reconstitution after TCRalphabeta/CD19-depleted allogeneic hematopoietic cell transplantation in children was quantitatively tracked in the study by means of TCR repertoire profiling. Summary of the overall study and its limitations: About two months after transplant, the apparently early recovery of alphabetaT-cell counts reportedly depended on just several hundred clones that had expanded rapidly and came from non-depleted graft cells. In some patients, high TCRbeta diversity at day 60 was attributed to recipient T cells and intrathymic progenitors that had survived conditioning. Over subsequent months, a decline in hyperexpanded clone frequencies was noted, and after one year, T-cell counts and TCRbeta diversity were mostly ascribed to newly produced T cells.

The library was obtained by PCR. TCRdb records Illumina HiSeq 2500 as the sequencer. Molecular barcoding was employed in the preparation of TCR libraries, with unique molecular identifiers being used to normalize TCRbeta repertoire quantification. TCRdb trimmed the raw reads at Q25, called clones with MiXCR and kept productive beta chains. Rows merge per CDR3 protein into single entries with the most common DNA and genes. In all, the sample holds 250,000 to 400,000 distinct CDR3 sequences, and roughly 25% of those were seen once. The ten most abundant clones make up roughly 9.7% of the sample. The germline V gene (reference sequence) sets CDR1 to DFQATT and CDR2 to SNEGSKA. The CDR3 spans 14 residues, from the cysteine through the phenylalanine. The entry retains the CDR3 DNA only, 42 bases that are in frame from base 1. Trimmed from V: 4 bases; trimmed from J: 3 bases; junction bases lacking a gene match: 9.

Sequencing was performed on PBMCs, mostly from graft donor cells, taken 180 days after TCRalphabeta/CD19-depleted stem cell transplant. The V and J segments used are TRBV20-1 and TRBJ2-7, and 7 junctional nucleotides match TRBD2. This clonotype originated in a male patient between 5 and 17 years old who had a stem cell transplant for acute lymphoblastic leukemia, so the T cells may come from the graft donor. The CDR3 corresponds to CSANIPSGYYEQYF. The DNA sequence is as follows: TGCAGTGCTAACATCCCTAGCGGCTACTACGAGCAGTACTTC.